The clone carrying this T cell receptor (beta chain) appeared many times. Its target is unknown. A single record per CDR3 protein comes from TCRdb applying MiXCR to the reads. The sample has 120,000 to 150,000 distinct CDR3 sequences; under 8.5% are singletons. The data derive from a study of T cell repertoires in cytomegalovirus infection. In the study overall: In public TCR beta signatures, there were indications of both CMV infection and matching HLA type. Study-wide points: Ex vivo responses were dominated by HLA-C-restricted CMV-specific TCR beta clonotypes.

The CDR3 totals 13 residues. Germline values: CDR1 MNHEY, CDR2 SVGEGT. V was cut by 2 bases and J by 7 bases, with 12 bases left in between. The chain uses TRBV6-2 or TRBV6-3 and TRBJ2-7; D might be TRBD2 (5 bases). Sequenced: PBMCs. This TCR was recovered from a human donor in good health (CMV status not recorded). Some clones in this sample may be carry-over from other donors' samples. CDR3 in amino acids: CASSYNGPGEQYF. The CDR3 coding sequence is TGTGCCAGCAGTTACAACGGGCCGGGAGAGCAGTACTTC.